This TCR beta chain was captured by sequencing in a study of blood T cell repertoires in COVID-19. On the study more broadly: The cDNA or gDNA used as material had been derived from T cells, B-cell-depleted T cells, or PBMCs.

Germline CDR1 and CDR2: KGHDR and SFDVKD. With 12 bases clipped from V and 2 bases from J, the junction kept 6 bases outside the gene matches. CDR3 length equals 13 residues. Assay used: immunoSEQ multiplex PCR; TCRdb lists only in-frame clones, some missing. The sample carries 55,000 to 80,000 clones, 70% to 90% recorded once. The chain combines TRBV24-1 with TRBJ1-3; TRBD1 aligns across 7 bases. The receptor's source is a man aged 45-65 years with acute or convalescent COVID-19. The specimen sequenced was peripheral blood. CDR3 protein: CASRTGAGNTIYF. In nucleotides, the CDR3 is TGTGCCTCCCGGACAGGCGCTGGAAACACCATATATTTT.